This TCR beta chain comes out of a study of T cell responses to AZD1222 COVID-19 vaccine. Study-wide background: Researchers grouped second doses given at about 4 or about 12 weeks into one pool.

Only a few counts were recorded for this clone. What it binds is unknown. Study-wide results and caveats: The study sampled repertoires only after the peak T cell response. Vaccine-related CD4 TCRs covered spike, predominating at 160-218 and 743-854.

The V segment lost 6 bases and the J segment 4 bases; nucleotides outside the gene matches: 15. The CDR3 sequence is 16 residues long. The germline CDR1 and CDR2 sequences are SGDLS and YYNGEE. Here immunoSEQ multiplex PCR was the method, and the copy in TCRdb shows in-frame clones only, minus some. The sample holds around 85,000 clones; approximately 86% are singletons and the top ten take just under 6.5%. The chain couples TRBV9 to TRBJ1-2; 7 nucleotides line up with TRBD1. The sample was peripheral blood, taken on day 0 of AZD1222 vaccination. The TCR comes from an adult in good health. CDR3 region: CASTDYLSTGSYGYTF. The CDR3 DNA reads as TGTGCCAGCACCGACTACCTATCGACAGGGAGCTATGGCTACACCTTC.